Shown below are 29 T cell receptor beta chains from a single sample sequenced in a study of beta chain features in type 1 diabetes (dated by TCRdb to 2017 to 2018). What the study reported, not specific to this receptor: A moderate but significant shortening of TCRB CDR3 length was observed in type 1 diabetes patients in all four CD4+ subsets.

The library was made by the immunoSEQ multiplex PCR assay. The High Capacity cDNA Reverse Transcription Kit was used to reverse transcribe all of the isolated RNA, meaning that expressed TCRB transcripts were what got sequenced. The immuneACCESS repertoire file appears here via TCRdb, limited to in-frame rearrangements. These files lack a portion of the clones; in checked studies, under half of the deficit traces to unresolved V genes, and the cause of the others is not known. The sample data list about 260,000 clones, and roughly 24% of these were observed just once. Around 0.013% of the sample is held by the ten biggest clonotypes. These receptors have no identified antigens. Sequencing was done on a sample of naive CD4+ T cells from blood. The cell subset or site label, read with the paper, signifies: true naive CD4+ T cells. The source of these receptors is a woman under 40 with type 1 diabetes.

The J gene is TRBJ2-1, the V gene TRBV4-2, with 11 bases identical to TRBD1. The CDR3 loop spans 15 amino acids. V was pared by 1 base and J by 7 bases, with 3 bases of the junction left unmatched. CDR1 LGHNA and CDR2 YNFKEQ come from the germline V gene. The DNA of the CDR3 is TGTGCCAGCAGCCAAGGGGGGGACAGGGGGAATGAGCAGTTCTTC. It codes for CASSQGGDRGNEQFF.

CDR3 sequence: CASSVSNSYEQYF. As DNA, the CDR3 is TGCGCCAGCAGTGTGAGTAACAGCTACGAGCAGTACTTC. The V call is TRBV5-1, the J call TRBJ2-7; D gene unclear. Trimming took off 5 bases at V and 3 bases at J, with 12 bases between the two ends. The CDR3 extends over 13 amino acids. Per germline, CDR1 SGHRS and CDR2 YFSETQ.

Only a few counts were recorded for this clone. The chain uses TRBV6-4 and TRBJ2-6, with TRBD1 matching 9 bases. Germline lookup yields CDR1 MRHNA and CDR2 SNTAGT. V was pared by 4 bases and J by 2 bases, with 6 bases of the junction left unmatched. This CDR3 is built from 17 residues. The CDR3 sequence is CASSATGGAAGANVLTF. CDR3 nucleotides: TGTGCCAGCAGTGCGACAGGGGGGGCAGCTGGGGCCAACGTCCTGACTTTC.

The sample holds a few counts of this clone. This chain joins TRBV5-6 and TRBJ1-5; D uncertain. CDR3 length equals 16 residues. Germline-derived CDR1 and CDR2 are SGHDT and YYEEEE. V dropped 0 bases and J dropped 2 bases, with 12 bases sitting between them. The CDR3 sequence: CASSLARGSGNQPQHF. In nucleotides, the CDR3 is TGTGCCAGCAGCTTGGCCCGGGGAAGCGGCAATCAGCCCCAGCATTTT.

This clone was counted only a few times. The chain employs TRBV4-2 and TRBJ2-7; unclear D gene. This CDR3 is 12 amino acids long. V shed 3 bases and J shed 4 bases, with 7 bases lying between them. The V gene's germline CDR1 is LGHNA and CDR2 YNFKEQ. This chain's CDR3 is CASSHSAYEQYF. CDR3 DNA sequence: TGTGCCAGCAGCCACTCCGCGTACGAGCAGTACTTC.

The V and J genes are TRBV5-1 and TRBJ2-5, with TRBD2 as a possible D gene (6 bases). Germline V CDR1 and CDR2: SGHRS, YFSETQ. There are 14 residues in the CDR3. With 0 bases removed from V and 4 bases from J, the gap between germline ends came to 10 bases. The CDR3 nucleotides read TGCGCCAGCAGCTTGGCCCTAGCGTCAGAGACCCAGTACTTC. This encodes CASSLALASETQYF.

To note about this clone: The same CDR3 arises from other DNA sequences in this sample as well. V is TRBV30 and J is TRBJ2-6, with D unclear. The V end lost 0 bases, the J end lost 0 bases, and 6 bases lay between the germline ends. Germline CDR1 reads GTSNPN; CDR2 reads SVGIG (reference sequence). The CDR3 spans 15 residues. In nucleotides, the CDR3 is TGTGCCTGGAGTGTTGGCGGCTCTGGGGCCAACGTCCTGACTTTC. It codes for CAWSVGGSGANVLTF.

The chain couples TRBV19 to TRBJ2-2; TRBD1 aligns across 7 bases. Germline V gene data show CDR1 as LNHDA and CDR2 as SQIVND (reference sequence). CDR3 length: 14 amino acids. V trimming: 9 bases; J trimming: 6 bases; junction bases outside the gene matches: 10. CDR3 coding DNA: TGTGCCAGCGGAAAAGCAGGGGGTCCCGGGGAGCTGTTTTTT. Translated: CASGKAGGPGELFF.

The chain is built from TRBV13 and TRBJ2-2; D is ambiguous. This CDR3 has 14 residues. Per the germline V gene, CDR1 is PRHDT and CDR2 is FYEKMQ (reference sequence). Trimming took 5 bases from V and 4 from J, leaving 11 bases between them. Written as DNA, the CDR3 is TGTGCCAGCAGCCTCAGGCCTGCCACCGGGGAGCTGTTTTTT. It encodes CASSLRPATGELFF.

Notes on this clone: Different DNA sequences within this sample yield the same CDR3. The rearrangement uses TRBV28 and TRBJ2-7; D unresolved. The CDR3 has 12 amino acids. The V end was cut by 6 bases, the J end by 4 bases, with 10 bases between. CDR1 is MDHEN and CDR2 is SYDVKM in the germline V gene. This CDR3 is CASSPAGYEQYF. The CDR3, as DNA: TGTGCCAGCAGCCCCGCCGGTTACGAGCAGTACTTC.

As to this clone: At one end, the junction sequence differs from germline, possibly due to a read error. The chain's CDR3 is CASSIELAGVFSSGELFF. The CDR3 region has the DNA TGTGCCAGCAGCATAGAACTAGCGGGAGTCTTTTCTTCCGGGGAGCTGTTTTTT. This chain links TRBV11-2 with TRBJ2-2; the match to TRBD2 covers 11 bases. CDR1 and CDR2 (germline): SGHAT, FQNNGV. The CDR3 totals 18 residues.

This clone turned up a few times. The CDR3 nucleotides are TGCAGCGTTACCCGGGACAGGGGATACAATGAGCAGTTCTTC. The encoded protein is CSVTRDRGYNEQFF. The V gene is TRBV29-1, the J gene TRBJ2-1; 10 nucleotides agree with TRBD1. Germline loops: CDR1 SQVTM, CDR2 ANQGSEA. CDR3 length: 14 residues. With 5 bases clipped from V and 4 bases from J, the junction kept 5 bases outside the gene matches.

The chain has TRBV15 and TRBJ2-7; 9 positions agree with TRBD1. The germline gives CDR1 LNHNV, CDR2 YYDKDF (reference sequence). The junction had 7 bases not matched to a gene; V was cut back by 4 bases and J by 3 bases. The CDR3 covers 15 residues. The CDR3 bases are TGTGCCACCAGCACCCGCGGGACAGGGCTCTACGAGCAGTACTTC. Protein product: CATSTRGTGLYEQYF.

This clone has more than one count but fewer than ten. The rearrangement joins TRBV7-2 to TRBJ2-5; 7 bases are shared with TRBD1. Germline V gene sequence: CDR1 SGHTA, CDR2 FQGNSA. The CDR3 length is 14 residues. V shed 2 bases and J 4 bases; nucleotides not matched to a gene: 4. CDR3 residues: CASSLRGQRETQYF. CDR3 nucleotide sequence: TGTGCCAGCAGCTTAAGGGGGCAGAGAGAGACCCAGTACTTC.

This clone appeared a few times. The genes are TRBV29-1 and TRBJ2-5; 8 nucleotides align to TRBD1. J lost 6 bases, V lost 7 bases, and 4 bases had no gene match. Looked up from germline, CDR1 is SQVTM and CDR2 is ANQGSEA. CDR3 length: 11 residues. Written as DNA, the CDR3 is TGCAGCGGGCGACAGGGGAAGACCCAGTACTTC. Protein: CSGRQGKTQYF.

The chain recombines TRBV11-2 with TRBJ2-3, with D tentatively TRBD1 (6 bases). Germline CDR1 reads SGHAT; CDR2 reads FQNNGV. The ends were cut back, 3 bases at V and 1 base at J, with 11 bases in the middle. The CDR3 runs to 15 residues. The CDR3 sequence is CASSFNRDRTDTQYF. The DNA for the CDR3 is TGTGCCAGCAGCTTTAACAGGGACCGCACAGATACGCAGTATTTT.

The chain couples TRBV6-6 to TRBJ2-3, with TRBD1 matching 8 bases. Germline V gene data show CDR1 as MNHNY and CDR2 as SVGAGI (reference sequence). V dropped 6 bases and J dropped 4; count of bases not matched to a gene: 3. The CDR3 runs 13 residues. The CDR3 region is CASSTTGADTQYF. The CDR3 DNA follows: TGTGCCAGCAGCACGACAGGGGCAGATACGCAGTATTTT.

The chain links TRBV7-3 to TRBJ1-1; no reliable D call. CDR3 length: 13 residues. Germline values: CDR1 SGHTA, CDR2 FQGTGA. V was pared by 3 bases and J by 8 bases, with 13 bases between. The DNA for the CDR3 is TGTGCCAGCAGCTTCGGCGTCGGGAGGGAAGCTTTCTTT. It codes for CASSFGVGREAFF.

This clone has more than one count but fewer than ten. V gene TRBV5-6 combines with J gene TRBJ2-7; no clear D gene. With 4 bases removed from V and 4 bases from J, the gap between germline ends came to 15 bases. CDR1 SGHDT and CDR2 YYEEEE come from the germline V gene. CDR3 length: 14 amino acids. The CDR3 region is CASSPMIAGYEQYF. The CDR3 DNA reads as TGTGCCAGCAGCCCGATGATAGCCGGGTACGAGCAGTACTTC.

As regards this clone: The sample contains more than one DNA sequence encoding this CDR3. The rearrangement links TRBV28 to TRBJ2-6, with D tentatively TRBD1 (5 bases). The CDR3 has 15 amino acids. Trimming cost V 1 base and J 1 base, with 5 bases left between them. Germline CDR1 MDHEN, CDR2 SYDVKM. CDR3 region: CASSLSGSGANVLTF. The CDR3 DNA follows: TGTGCCAGCAGTTTATCAGGGTCTGGGGCCAACGTCCTGACTTTC.

The gene calls are TRBV30 and TRBJ1-2; 9 bases map to TRBD1. In germline, CDR1 is GTSNPN, CDR2 SVGIG (reference sequence). This CDR3 comprises 13 residues. The trim removed 2 bases at V and 6 bases at J, leaving 4 bases unmatched. This chain's CDR3 is CAWSPGTGNGYTF. The CDR3 DNA reads TGTGCCTGGAGTCCCGGGACAGGGAATGGCTACACCTTC. The variable domain in full, completed from reference TRBV30 and TRBJ1-2, reads SQTIHQWPATLVQPVGSPLSLECTVEGTSNPNLYWYRQAAGRGLQLLFYSVGIGQISSEVPQNLSASRPQDRQFILSSKKLLLSDSGFYLCAWSPGTGNGYTFGSGTRLTVV.

V usage is TRBV4-2 and J usage is TRBJ2-5; 11 bases are a match to TRBD2. V shed 4 bases and J 1 base; nucleotides not matched to a gene: 5. The CDR3 runs to 16 residues. Germline-derived CDR1 and CDR2 are LGHNA and YNFKEQ. The CDR3 reads CASSRGTSGGQETQYF. CDR3 nucleotide sequence: TGTGCCAGCAGCCGCGGGACTAGCGGAGGCCAAGAGACCCAGTACTTC.

The J gene is TRBJ1-4, the V gene TRBV4-2; D not certain. Trimming cost V 0 bases and J 5 bases, with 10 bases left between them. Germline V gene data show CDR1 as LGHNA and CDR2 as YNFKEQ. The CDR3 covers 15 residues. CDR3 DNA sequence: TGTGCCAGCAGCCAAGAGAAAAGTGAGAATGAAAAACTGTTTTTT. This translates into CASSQEKSENEKLFF.

The rearrangement uses TRBV12-5 and TRBJ1-1, with D maybe TRBD1 (5 bases). Trimming removed 1 base at V and 1 base at J, with 7 bases between. Germline values: CDR1 LGHNT, CDR2 FRNRAP. The CDR3 has 14 residues. CDR3 DNA sequence: TGTGCTAGTGGTTTGGGACAGCCGAACACTGAAGCTTTCTTT. As protein: CASGLGQPNTEAFF.

The rearrangement joins TRBV5-1 to TRBJ2-7, with a weak D call TRBD2 (5 bases). This CDR3 has 14 amino acids. The V gene's germline CDR1 is SGHRS and CDR2 YFSETQ. The V and J ends lost 3 bases and 2 bases respectively, with 12 bases between them. This CDR3 reads CASSSDWVTYEQYF. The DNA for the CDR3 is TGCGCCAGCAGCTCGGACTGGGTAACCTACGAGCAGTACTTC.

J is TRBJ2-3 and V is TRBV18; TRBD1 agrees at 8 bases. The CDR3 covers 14 residues. Germline CDR1 is KGHSH and CDR2 is LQKENI. After removal of 6 bases from V and 1 base from J, the junction contained 3 bases not matched to a gene. CDR3 region: CASSSTGGTDTQYF. CDR3 nucleotides: TGTGCCAGCTCGTCGACAGGGGGCACAGATACGCAGTATTTT.

This clone was detected a few times. This chain joins TRBV30 and TRBJ1-5; possible D gene TRBD1, 6 bases. There are 14 residues in the CDR3. Germline CDR1 GTSNPN, CDR2 SVGIG (reference sequence). V was shortened by 2 bases and J by 4 bases, with 12 bases between the two germline ends. DNA for the CDR3: TGTGCCTGGAGTATTGCAGGGGATAATCAGCCCCAGCATTTT. It specifies CAWSIAGDNQPQHF.

Of note for this clone: The junction departs from the called germline gene at one end, perhaps through a read error. The chain recombines TRBV15 with TRBJ1-2, with 10 bases fitting TRBD1. The germline V gene has CDR1 LNHNV and CDR2 YYDKDF (reference sequence). The CDR3 consists of 15 residues. CDR3 sequence: CATSRDGTGEYGYTF. DNA of the CDR3: TGTGCCACCAGCCGAGACGGGACAGGGGAGTATGGCTACACCTTC.

This chain uses TRBV4-1 with TRBJ2-3, with TRBD2 matching over 7 bases. V was pared by 8 bases and J by 0 bases, with 14 bases of the junction left unmatched. The CDR3 spans 17 residues. Germline V lookup: CDR1 MGHRA, CDR2 YSYEKL. The CDR3 region is CASAWGRGAKSTDTQYF. DNA of the CDR3: TGCGCCAGCGCCTGGGGGAGGGGAGCAAAAAGCACAGATACGCAGTATTTT.